This T cell receptor beta chain was documented in a study of cytomegalovirus exposure and HLA in healthy donors. The study ran its PCR with 60 Vbeta and 13 Jbeta primers. The table came from immunoSEQ multiplex PCR; TCRdb's copy has only in-frame clones and leaves some out. The table lists 140,000 to 150,000 clones, about three quarters of them singletons. On this clone: What it binds is not known.

Notes on the study in general: Later analysis reportedly placed an Asian-associated ancestry cluster below the roughly 690-donor mean in N-insertions. Within the data, a cluster of highly shared sequence variants was likely a sequencing artifact.

Sequenced sample: PBMCs. The receptor comes from a man aged 35 to 55 in good health and CMV-seropositive.

CDR3 residues: CASSMVGGYEQYF. Here the CDR3 DNA reads TGTGCCAGTAGTATGGTCGGGGGCTACGAGCAGTACTTC. V usage is TRBV19 and J usage is TRBJ2-7; D is perhaps TRBD2 (6 bases). V was trimmed by 3 bases and J by 3 bases, leaving 9 bases between them. This CDR3 has 13 residues. CDR1 is LNHDA, CDR2 SQIVND, per germline (reference sequence).